The source of this T cell receptor beta chain is a study of beta chain features in type 1 diabetes. Whole-study context: Similarity in age, gender and cell yields was seen between patients and healthy donors. Study observations and caveats: Type 1 diabetes patients showed fewer insertions and more deletions at VDJ junctions. Significant though moderate, a shortening of TCRB CDR3s appeared in all four CD4+ subsets of Type 1 diabetes patients.

Based on CD45RO/CCR7/CD25/CD127/CD95/CD27, CD4+ regulatory, stem cell-like memory, naive and central memory cells were sorted. The study reverse transcribed the entire isolated RNA, so it sequenced expressed TCRB transcripts. Using immunoSEQ multiplex PCR, the repertoire was profiled, and TCRdb retains in-frame clones only, with some absent. Counted here are 200,000 to 300,000 clones, about 15% occurring once; the ten biggest clones make up approximately 0.02%. The CDR3 covers 12 residues. Trimming left V 6 bases short and J 13 bases short, with 13 bases between. Germline V lookup: CDR1 WSHSY, CDR2 SAAADI. A note on this clone: What it recognizes is unknown.

This TCR derives from a man younger than 45 with type 1 diabetes. V usage is TRBV10-2 and J usage is TRBJ1-6; tentatively, D is TRBD1 (6 bases). What was sequenced was naive CD4+ T cells from blood. For the CDR3, the DNA is TGCGCCAGCAGCTACAGGGATGGTCCCCTCCACTTT. Translated: CASSYRDGPLHF.